This T cell receptor beta chain is drawn from a study of T-cell memory formation after mild COVID-19. A single record per CDR3 protein comes from TCRdb applying MiXCR to the 5' RACE reads. Of 280,000 or so distinct CDR3 sequences in the sample, roughly 8% were seen once. For this clonotype: What it binds is unknown.

Findings and caveats of the study: Clones shrinking between day 15 and 85 showed a balanced CD4/CD8 split, and those that grew later tilted toward CD4+. Memory from before infection featured some responding clones, which suggests cross-reactive memory joined.

Sequenced material: PBMCs or a T cell subset sorted from them (not recorded which). This receptor was obtained from a man aged 18 to 30 who had mild COVID-19 (a few samples of this study predate the infection). Cell type and time point are not known.

CDR3 sequence (DNA): TGCAGTGCTAGAGGGCCGGGCGGTCTCGATGGCTACACCTTC. Protein sequence: CSARGPGGLDGYTF. The chain is built from TRBV20-1 and TRBJ1-2; D not certain. Germline V gene sequence: CDR1 DFQATT, CDR2 SNEGSKA (reference sequence). The CDR3 runs to 14 residues. Trimming removed 1 base from V and 6 bases from J, with 15 bases in between.